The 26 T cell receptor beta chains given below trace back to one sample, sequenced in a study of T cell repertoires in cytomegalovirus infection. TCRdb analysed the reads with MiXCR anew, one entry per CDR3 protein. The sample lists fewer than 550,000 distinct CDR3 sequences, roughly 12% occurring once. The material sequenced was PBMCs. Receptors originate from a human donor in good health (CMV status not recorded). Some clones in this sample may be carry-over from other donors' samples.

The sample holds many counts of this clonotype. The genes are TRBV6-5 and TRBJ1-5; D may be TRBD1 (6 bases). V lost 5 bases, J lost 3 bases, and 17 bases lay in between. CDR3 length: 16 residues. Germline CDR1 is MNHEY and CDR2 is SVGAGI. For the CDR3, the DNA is TGTGCCAGCAGTCCCTCGGGACAAACTATCAATCAGCCCCAGCATTTT. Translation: CASSPSGQTINQPQHF.

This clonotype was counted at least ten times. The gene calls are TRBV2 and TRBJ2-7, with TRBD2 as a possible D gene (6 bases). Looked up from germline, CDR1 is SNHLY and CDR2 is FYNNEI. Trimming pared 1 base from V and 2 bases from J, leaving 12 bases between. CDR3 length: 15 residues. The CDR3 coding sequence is TGTGCCAGCAGTGAAGATCTAGCGCGACCCTACGAGCAGTACTTC. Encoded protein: CASSEDLARPYEQYF.

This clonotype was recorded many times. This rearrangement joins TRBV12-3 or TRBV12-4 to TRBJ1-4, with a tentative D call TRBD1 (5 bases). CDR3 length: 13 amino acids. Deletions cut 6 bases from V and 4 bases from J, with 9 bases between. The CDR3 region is CASRLRGNEKLFF. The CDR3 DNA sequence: TGTGCCAGCAGGTTAAGGGGTAATGAAAAACTGTTTTTT.

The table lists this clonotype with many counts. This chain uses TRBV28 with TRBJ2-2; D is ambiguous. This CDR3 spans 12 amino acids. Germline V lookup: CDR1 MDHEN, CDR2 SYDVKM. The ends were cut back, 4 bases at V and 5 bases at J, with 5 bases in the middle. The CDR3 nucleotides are TGTGCCAGCAGTTGGAGAACCGGGGAGCTGTTTTTT. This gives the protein CASSWRTGELFF.

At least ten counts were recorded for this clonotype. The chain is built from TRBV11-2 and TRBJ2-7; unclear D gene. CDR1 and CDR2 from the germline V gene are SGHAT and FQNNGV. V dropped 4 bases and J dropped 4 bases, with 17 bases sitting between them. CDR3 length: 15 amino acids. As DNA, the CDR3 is TGTGCCAGCAGCTCGGGTCCAGGTGGGGTTTACGAGCAGTACTTC. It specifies CASSSGPGGVYEQYF.

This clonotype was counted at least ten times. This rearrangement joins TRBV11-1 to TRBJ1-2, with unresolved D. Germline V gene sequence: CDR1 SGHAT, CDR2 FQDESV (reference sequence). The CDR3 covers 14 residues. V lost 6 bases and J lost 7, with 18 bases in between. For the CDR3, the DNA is TGTGCCAGCAGGTATACCGGAGGCCAAGGTGGCTACACCTTC. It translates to CASRYTGGQGGYTF.

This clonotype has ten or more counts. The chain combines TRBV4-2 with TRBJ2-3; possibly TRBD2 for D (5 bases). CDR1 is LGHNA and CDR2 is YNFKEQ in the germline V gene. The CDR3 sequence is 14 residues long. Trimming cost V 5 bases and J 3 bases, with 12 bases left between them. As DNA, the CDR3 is TGTGCCAGCAGCTTATCAGTAGCGACAGATACGCAGTATTTT. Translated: CASSLSVATDTQYF.

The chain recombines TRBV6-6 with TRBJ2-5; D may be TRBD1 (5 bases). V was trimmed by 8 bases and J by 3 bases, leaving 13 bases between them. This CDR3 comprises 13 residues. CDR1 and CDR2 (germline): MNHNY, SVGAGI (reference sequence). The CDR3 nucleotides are TGTGCCAGCTTTACAGGCAGCAAAGAGACCCAGTACTTC. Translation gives CASFTGSKETQYF.

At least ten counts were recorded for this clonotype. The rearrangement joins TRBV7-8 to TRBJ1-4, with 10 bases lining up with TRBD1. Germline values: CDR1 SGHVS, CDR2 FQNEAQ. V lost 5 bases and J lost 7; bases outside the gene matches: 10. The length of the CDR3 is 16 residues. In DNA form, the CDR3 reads TGTGCCAGCAGCCTCAGGACCGGGACAGGGGCTGAAAAACTGTTTTTT. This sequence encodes CASSLRTGTGAEKLFF. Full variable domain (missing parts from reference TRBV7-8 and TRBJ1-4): GAGVSQSPRYKVAKRGQDVALRCDPISGHVSLFWYQQALGQGPEFLTYFQNEAQLDKSGLPSDRFFAERPEGSVSTLKIQRTQQEDSAVYLCASSLRTGTGAEKLFFGSGTQLSVL.

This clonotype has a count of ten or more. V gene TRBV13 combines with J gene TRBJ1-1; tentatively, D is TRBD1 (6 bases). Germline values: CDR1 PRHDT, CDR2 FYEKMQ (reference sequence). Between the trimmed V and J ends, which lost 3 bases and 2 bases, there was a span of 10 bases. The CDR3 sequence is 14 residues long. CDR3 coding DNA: TGTGCCAGCAGCTTTGGACAGAAAAACACTGAAGCTTTCTTT. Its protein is CASSFGQKNTEAFF.

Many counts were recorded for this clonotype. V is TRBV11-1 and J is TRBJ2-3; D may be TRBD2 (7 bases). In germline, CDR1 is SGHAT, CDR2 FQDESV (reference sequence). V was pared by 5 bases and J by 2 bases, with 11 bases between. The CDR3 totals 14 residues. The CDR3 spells CASSQAGATDTQYF. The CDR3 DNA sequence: TGTGCCAGCAGCCAGGCGGGGGCCACAGATACGCAGTATTTT.

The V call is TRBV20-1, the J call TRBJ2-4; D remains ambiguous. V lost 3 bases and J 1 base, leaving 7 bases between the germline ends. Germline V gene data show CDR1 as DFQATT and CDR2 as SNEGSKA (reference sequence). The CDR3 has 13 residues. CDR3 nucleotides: TGCAGTGCTAGGTCCCGTGCCAAAAACATTCAGTACTTC. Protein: CSARSRAKNIQYF.

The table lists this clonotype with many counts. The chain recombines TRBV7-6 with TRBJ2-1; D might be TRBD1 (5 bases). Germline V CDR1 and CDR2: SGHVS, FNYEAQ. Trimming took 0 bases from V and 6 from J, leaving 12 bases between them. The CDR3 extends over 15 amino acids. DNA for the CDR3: TGTGCCAGCAGCTTAGCGACCGTAGGGGCCAATGAGCAGTTCTTC. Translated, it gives CASSLATVGANEQFF. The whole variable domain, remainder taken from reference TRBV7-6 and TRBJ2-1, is GAGVSQSPRYKVTKRGQDVALRCDPISGHVSLYWYRQALGQGPEFLTYFNYEAQQDKSGLPNDRFSAERPEGSISTLTIQRTEQRDSAMYRCASSLATVGANEQFFGPGTRLTVL.

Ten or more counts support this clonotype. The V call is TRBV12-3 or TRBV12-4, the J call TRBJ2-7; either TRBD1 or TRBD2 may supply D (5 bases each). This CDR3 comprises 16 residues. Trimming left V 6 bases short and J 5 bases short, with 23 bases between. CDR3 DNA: TGTGCCAGCAGGCGGACCGGGACCAAGGGAATCAACGAGCAGTACTTC. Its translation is CASRRTGTKGINEQYF.

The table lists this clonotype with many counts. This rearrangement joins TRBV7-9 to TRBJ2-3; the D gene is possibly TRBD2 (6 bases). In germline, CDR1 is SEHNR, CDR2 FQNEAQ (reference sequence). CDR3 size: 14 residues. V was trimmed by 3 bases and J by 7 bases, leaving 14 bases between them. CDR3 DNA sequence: TGTGCCAGCAGCTTTAGAAGGGGACTGTATACGCAGTATTTT. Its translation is CASSFRRGLYTQYF.

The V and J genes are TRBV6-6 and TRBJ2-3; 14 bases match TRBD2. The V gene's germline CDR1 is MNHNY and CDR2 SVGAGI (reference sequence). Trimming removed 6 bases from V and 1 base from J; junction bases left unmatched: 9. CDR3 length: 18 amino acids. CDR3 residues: CASRTRTSGRRGTDTQYF. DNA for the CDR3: TGTGCCAGCAGAACCAGGACTAGCGGGAGGCGGGGCACAGATACGCAGTATTTT.

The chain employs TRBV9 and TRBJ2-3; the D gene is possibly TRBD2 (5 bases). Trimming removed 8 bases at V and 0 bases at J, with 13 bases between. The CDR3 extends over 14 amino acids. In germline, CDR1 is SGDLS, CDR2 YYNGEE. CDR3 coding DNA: TGTGCCAGAACCGGTCAGCGGAGCACAGATACGCAGTATTTT. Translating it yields CARTGQRSTDTQYF.

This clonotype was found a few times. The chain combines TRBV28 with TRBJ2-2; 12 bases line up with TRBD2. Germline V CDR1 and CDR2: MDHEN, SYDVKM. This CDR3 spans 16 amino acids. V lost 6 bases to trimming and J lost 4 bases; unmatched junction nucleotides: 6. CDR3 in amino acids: CASRTGTSGFTGELFF. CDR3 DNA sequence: TGTGCCAGCAGAACCGGGACTAGCGGGTTCACCGGGGAGCTGTTTTTT.

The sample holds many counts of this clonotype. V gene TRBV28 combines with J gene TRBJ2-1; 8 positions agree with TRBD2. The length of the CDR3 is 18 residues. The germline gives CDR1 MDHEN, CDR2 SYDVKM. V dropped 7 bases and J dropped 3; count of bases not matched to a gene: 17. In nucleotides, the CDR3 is TGTGCCAGCACCCCTGGGGCTGGAGCGGGGGCTTACTACAATGAGCAGTTCTTC. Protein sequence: CASTPGAGAGAYYNEQFF.

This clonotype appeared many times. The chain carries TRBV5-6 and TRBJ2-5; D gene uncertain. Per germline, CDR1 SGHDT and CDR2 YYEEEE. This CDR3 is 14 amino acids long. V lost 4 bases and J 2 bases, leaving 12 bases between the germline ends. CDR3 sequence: CASSPPSTQETQYF. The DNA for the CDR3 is TGTGCCAGCAGCCCCCCATCCACTCAAGAGACCCAGTACTTC.

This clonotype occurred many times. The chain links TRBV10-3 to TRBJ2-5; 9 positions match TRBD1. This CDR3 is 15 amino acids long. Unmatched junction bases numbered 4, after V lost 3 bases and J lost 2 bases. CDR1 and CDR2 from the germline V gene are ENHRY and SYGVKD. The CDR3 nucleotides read TGTGCCATCAGTGAAGGGACAGGGAGGCAAGAGACCCAGTACTTC. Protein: CAISEGTGRQETQYF.

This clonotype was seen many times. CDR3 sequence reads: CASSLLTSGGATEQFF. CDR3 bases: TGTGCCAGCTCACTTCTTACTAGCGGGGGGGCCACTGAGCAGTTCTTC. The V gene is TRBV18, the J gene TRBJ2-1; 13 nucleotides align to TRBD2. Germline lookup yields CDR1 KGHSH and CDR2 LQKENI. V lost 4 bases, J lost 9 bases, and 9 bases stayed unmatched. There are 16 residues in the CDR3.

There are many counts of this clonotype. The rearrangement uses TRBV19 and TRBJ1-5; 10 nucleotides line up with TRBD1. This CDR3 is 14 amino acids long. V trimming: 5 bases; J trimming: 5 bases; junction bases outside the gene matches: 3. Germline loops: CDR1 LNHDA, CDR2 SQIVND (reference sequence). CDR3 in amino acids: CASSVGTGDQPQHF. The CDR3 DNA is TGTGCCAGTAGTGTCGGGACAGGGGATCAGCCCCAGCATTTT.

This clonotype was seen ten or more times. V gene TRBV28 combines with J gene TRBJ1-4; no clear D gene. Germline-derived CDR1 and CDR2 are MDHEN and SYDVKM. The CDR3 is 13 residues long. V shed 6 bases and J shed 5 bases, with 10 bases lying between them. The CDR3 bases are TGTGCCAGCAGAAGAGGTTCGAATGAAAAACTGTTTTTT. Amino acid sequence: CASRRGSNEKLFF. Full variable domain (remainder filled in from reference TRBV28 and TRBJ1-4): DVKVTQSSRYLVKRTGEKVFLECVQDMDHENMFWYRQDPGLGLRLIYFSYDVKMKEKGDIPEGYSVSREKKERFSLILESASTNQTSMYLCASRRGSNEKLFFGSGTQLSVL.

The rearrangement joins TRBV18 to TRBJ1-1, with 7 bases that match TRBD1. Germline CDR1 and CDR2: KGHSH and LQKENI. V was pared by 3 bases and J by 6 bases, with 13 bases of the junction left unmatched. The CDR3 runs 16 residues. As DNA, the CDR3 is TGTGCCAGCTCACCCGCAGGACAGGATGGGCGCTCTGAAGCTTTCTTT. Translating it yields CASSPAGQDGRSEAFF.

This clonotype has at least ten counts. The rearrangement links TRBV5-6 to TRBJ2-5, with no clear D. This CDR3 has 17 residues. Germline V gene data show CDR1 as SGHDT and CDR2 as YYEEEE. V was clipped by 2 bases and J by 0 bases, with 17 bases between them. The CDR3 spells CASSLLTTLGNQETQYF. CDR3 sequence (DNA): TGTGCCAGCAGCTTACTGACCACCCTGGGTAACCAAGAGACCCAGTACTTC.